The clone carrying this TCR beta chain came up many times. A much more abundant neighbour one base away suggests this may be a read error. The sequence runs out 3 residues before the end of the CDR3; the remainder is reconstructed from the germline J gene. The source of the sample is a study of T cell clonality in common variable immunodeficiency. The table came from immunoSEQ multiplex PCR; TCRdb's copy has only in-frame clones and leaves some out. The sample presents tens of thousands of clones, none singletons. Germline CDR1 and CDR2: DFQATT and SNEGSKA (reference sequence). The CDR3 runs to 19 residues.

The V call is TRBV20-1, the J call TRBJ1-4, with TRBD1 identical over 8 bases. Input material: peripheral blood mononuclear cells. The sequence came from a person aged 18 to 70 in good health. The CDR3 loop is CSATGGPGQAVSGANVLFF. CDR3 bases read: TGCAGTGCTACAGGGGGCCCGGGACAGGCGGTCTCTGGGGCCAACGTA.